This T cell receptor (beta chain) derives from a study of blood T cells in healthy people across ages. The CDR3 covers 14 residues. The J segment lost 13 bases and the V segment lost 8 bases, leaving 15 bases of the junction unmatched. Germline loops: CDR1 MNHEY, CDR2 SVGEGT. For the second PCR, which ran for roughly 7 to 11 cycles, a sample-barcoded 5' primer and a J-beta primer mix were used. Unique molecular identifiers of 12 random nucleotides labeled each cDNA. Each CDR3 protein is one row after TCRdb ran MiXCR on the 5' RACE reads. The sample lists approximately 1,700,000 distinct CDR3 sequences, approximately 40% occurring once. In each sample, at least 6 million PBMCs were isolated. General study findings and limits: Higher diversity, along with more naive CD4+ cells, distinguished long-lived donors from aged donors. In older individuals, TCR beta diversity per million T cells was lower, falling roughly linearly with age.

On this clonotype itself: Its antigen is still unknown.

Sequencing input: blood. The chain employs TRBV6-2 or TRBV6-3 and TRBJ2-4; TRBD2 aligns across 9 bases. The receptor's source is a human donor in good health. CDR3 sequence reads: CASVWRGGYNEQYF. The CDR3 DNA follows: TGTGCCAGCGTTTGGCGGGGGGGTTACAATGAGCAGTACTTC.